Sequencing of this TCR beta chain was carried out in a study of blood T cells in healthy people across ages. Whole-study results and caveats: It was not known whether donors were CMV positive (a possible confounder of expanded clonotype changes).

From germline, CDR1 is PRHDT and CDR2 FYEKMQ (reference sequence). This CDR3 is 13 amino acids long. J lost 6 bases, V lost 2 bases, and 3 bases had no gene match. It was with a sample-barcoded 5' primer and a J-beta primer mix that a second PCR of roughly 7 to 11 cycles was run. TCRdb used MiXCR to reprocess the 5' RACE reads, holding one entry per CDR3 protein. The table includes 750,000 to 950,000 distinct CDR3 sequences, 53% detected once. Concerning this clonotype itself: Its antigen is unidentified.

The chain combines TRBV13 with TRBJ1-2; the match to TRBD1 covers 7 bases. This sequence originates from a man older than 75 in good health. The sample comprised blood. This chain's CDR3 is CASSLIGGNGYTF. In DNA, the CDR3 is TGTGCCAGCAGCTTAATAGGGGGCAATGGCTACACCTTC.